This T cell receptor beta chain was profiled in a study of OX40 agonist ivuxolimab in advanced cancers. Study-wide background: Cancers in dose escalation were hepatocellular, melanoma, renal cell and head and neck.

From germline, CDR1 is SGHTA and CDR2 FQGNSA. With 5 bases clipped from V and 4 bases from J, the junction kept 6 bases outside the gene matches. The length of the CDR3 is 14 residues. Profiled with immunoSEQ multiplex PCR; TCRdb holds only in-frame clones, not every one. The sample lists under 65,000 clones, approximately 85% occurring once. The specimen was CD4+ or CD8+ T cells sorted from blood, collected in a trial of the OX40 agonist ivuxolimab. This clonotype was sampled from an adult with an advanced solid tumor such as melanoma, head and neck, liver or kidney cancer. The V gene is TRBV7-2, the J gene TRBJ1-2; 8 bases fit TRBD1. The CDR3 DNA sequence: TGTGCCAGCAGCCCCCGGGACAGGAGCTATGGCTACACCTTC. The encoded protein is CASSPRDRSYGYTF.